Presented here are 31 T cell receptor beta chains from one specimen sequenced in a study of blood T cell repertoires in COVID-19. Clones were read by immunoSEQ multiplex PCR, and TCRdb kept only the in-frame ones, dropping some. Of roughly 150,000 clones detected, roughly 85% appear once; the ten largest clones hold less than 6.5%. The specimen sequenced was peripheral blood. All receptors come from a human donor in a cohort sampled during active COVID-19.

J is TRBJ2-3 and V is TRBV7-9; TRBD1 matches 11 bases. The CDR3 is 17 residues long. CDR1 and CDR2 from the germline V gene are SEHNR and FQNEAQ (reference sequence). The ends lost 7 bases at V and 8 bases at J; junction bases unmatched: 17. CDR3 bases: TGTGCCAGCACCTACTACTCCGGGACAGGGGGGGGAGTTACGCAGTATTTT. Encoded protein: CASTYYSGTGGGVTQYF.

The CDR3 is CASSPTQGYEQYF. The CDR3 DNA sequence: TGTGCCAGCTCACCGACCCAGGGCTACGAGCAGTACTTC. This rearrangement joins TRBV18 to TRBJ2-7, with a tentative D call TRBD1 (5 bases). V was trimmed by 3 bases and J by 3 bases, leaving 9 bases between them. The CDR3 contains 13 residues. Germline V gives CDR1 KGHSH, CDR2 LQKENI.

The J gene is TRBJ1-1, the V gene TRBV11-2, with D possibly being TRBD1 (6 bases). Trimming stripped 3 bases from V and 2 bases from J, with 7 bases between. The CDR3 is made up of 13 amino acids. Per the germline V gene, CDR1 is SGHAT and CDR2 is FQNNGV. In DNA form, the CDR3 reads TGTGCCAGCAGCTTCAGGGGTAACACTGAAGCTTTCTTT. It is translated as CASSFRGNTEAFF.

The rearrangement links TRBV11-2 to TRBJ2-3; D ambiguous. CDR1 is SGHAT and CDR2 is FQNNGV in the germline V gene. CDR3 length: 13 amino acids. V was pared by 0 bases and J by 10 bases, with 11 bases between. CDR3 coding DNA: TGTGCCAGCAGCTTAGATCTGTTGCGGCCGCAGTATTTT. It is translated as CASSLDLLRPQYF.

This chain joins TRBV3-1 (or the pseudogene TRBV3-2) and TRBJ2-3; no clear D. Germline V CDR1 and CDR2: LGHDT, YNNKEL (reference sequence). V gave up 1 base and J gave up 5 bases, with 4 bases separating them. The CDR3 runs to 12 residues. This CDR3 is CASSQAKDTQYF. Written as DNA, the CDR3 is TGTGCCAGCAGCCAAGCTAAAGATACGCAGTATTTT.

The CDR3 spells CASLPGGEGVKGYTF. The CDR3 nucleotides read TGTGCCAGCCTCCCAGGGGGCGAAGGGGTTAAGGGCTACACCTTC. The chain carries TRBV6-5 and TRBJ1-2, with 8 bases aligning to TRBD1. The CDR3 covers 15 residues. The germline V gene encodes CDR1 MNHEY and CDR2 SVGAGI. J gave up 8 bases and V 8 bases, and 16 bases lay outside the gene matches.

The chain has TRBV7-6 and TRBJ2-4; the match to TRBD2 covers 11 bases. The CDR3 is 17 amino acids. The ends lost 1 base at V and 3 bases at J; junction bases unmatched: 5. Germline values: CDR1 SGHVS, CDR2 FNYEAQ. The CDR3 is CASSLVAGGVGKNIQYF. The CDR3 nucleotides are TGTGCCAGCAGCTTAGTAGCGGGAGGGGTAGGCAAAAACATTCAGTACTTC.

The chain links TRBV6-6 to TRBJ2-3, with TRBD2 matching 7 bases. This CDR3 is built from 14 residues. V lost 6 bases and J lost 4; bases outside the gene matches: 7. The germline V gene has CDR1 MNHNY and CDR2 SVGAGI (reference sequence). CDR3 loop: CASRGGGGADTQYF. Written as DNA, the CDR3 is TGTGCCAGCAGGGGCGGGGGAGGAGCAGATACGCAGTATTTT.

The rearrangement joins TRBV5-1 to TRBJ1-2; D might be TRBD1 (6 bases). The CDR3 extends over 13 amino acids. Germline V gene sequence: CDR1 SGHRS, CDR2 YFSETQ. Between the trimmed V and J ends, which lost 4 bases and 7 bases, there was a span of 14 bases. The DNA for the CDR3 is TGCGCCAGCAGCCTCCAGGGGATATCTGGCTACACCTTC. Protein product: CASSLQGISGYTF.

CDR3 amino acids: CAWSVLGGAGYTF. For the CDR3, the DNA is TGTGCCTGGAGTGTACTAGGAGGGGCTGGCTACACCTTC. The V and J genes are TRBV30 and TRBJ1-2; perhaps TRBD1 as D (5 bases). Germline V CDR1 and CDR2: GTSNPN, SVGIG (reference sequence). The CDR3 covers 13 residues. V was cut by 0 bases and J by 7 bases, with 12 bases left in between.

This sequence joins TRBV5-4 and TRBJ2-6; D is uncertain. Trimming left V 0 bases short and J 0 bases short, with 13 bases between. This CDR3 comprises 18 residues. CDR1 and CDR2 from the germline V gene are SGHNT and YYREEE (reference sequence). The CDR3 protein is CASSLAGLKHSGANVLTF. The CDR3 coding sequence is TGTGCCAGCAGCTTGGCCGGGTTGAAACACTCTGGGGCCAACGTCCTGACTTTC.

The rearrangement uses TRBV5-1 and TRBJ2-1, with 11 bases identical to TRBD2. The CDR3 is 15 residues long. With V trimmed by 4 bases and J by 5 bases, 5 bases remained unmatched. CDR1 is SGHRS and CDR2 is YFSETQ in the germline V gene. Here the CDR3 reads CASSNLAGGDNEQFF. As DNA, the CDR3 is TGCGCCAGCAGCAACCTAGCGGGGGGCGACAATGAGCAGTTCTTC.

V usage is TRBV6-5 and J usage is TRBJ1-1, with D perhaps TRBD1 (6 bases). The V gene lost 8 bases and the J gene lost 1 base, with 14 bases spanning the gap. Germline V gene lookup returns CDR1 MNHEY and CDR2 SVGAGI. This CDR3 region has 14 residues. The CDR3 coding sequence is TGTGCCAGCTTACGGCAGGGGACGAACACTGAAGCTTTCTTT. This gives the protein CASLRQGTNTEAFF.

This chain links TRBV27 with TRBJ1-4, with D hard to call. CDR1 is MNHEY, CDR2 SMNVEV, per germline (reference sequence). CDR3 length: 15 residues. Trimming left V 5 bases short and J 0 bases short, with 10 bases between. CDR3 nucleotide sequence: TGTGCCAGCAGTCCTCAGGTTGCAACTAATGAAAAACTGTTTTTT. Protein: CASSPQVATNEKLFF.

This clone was seen more than once but under ten times. The chain recombines TRBV6-5 with TRBJ1-2; perhaps TRBD1 as D (5 bases). V lost 5 bases and J 7 bases, leaving 17 bases between the germline ends. The CDR3 length is 14 residues. The germline gives CDR1 MNHEY, CDR2 SVGAGI. CDR3: CASSPLGGSVGYTF. The CDR3, as DNA: TGTGCCAGCAGTCCCCTCGGGGGATCGGTTGGCTACACCTTC.

This rearrangement joins TRBV7-2 to TRBJ2-3; D call uncertain. V lost 6 bases to trimming and J lost 6 bases, with 13 bases between them. The germline CDR1 and CDR2 sequences are SGHTA and FQGNSA. The CDR3 sequence is 13 residues long. CDR3 sequence (DNA): TGTGCCAGCAGGCTTCCTGGAGCGGATACGCAGTATTTT. Translated, it gives CASRLPGADTQYF.

This clone has a single count. The chain links TRBV2 to TRBJ2-5, with 9 bases identical to TRBD2. Germline CDR1 reads SNHLY; CDR2 reads FYNNEI. This CDR3 has 16 amino acids. Trimming cost V 6 bases and J 0 bases; bases outside gene matches: 8. CDR3 loop: CASRPPSGRYQETQYF. The CDR3 DNA is TGTGCCAGCAGACCCCCCAGCGGGAGGTACCAAGAGACCCAGTACTTC.

This clone has more than one count but fewer than ten. The rearrangement links TRBV3-1 (or the pseudogene TRBV3-2) to TRBJ2-1, with TRBD2 matching 12 bases. CDR1 is LGHDT and CDR2 is YNNKEL in the germline V gene (reference sequence). J lost 0 bases, V lost 4 bases, and 7 bases had no gene match. CDR3 size: 18 residues. The CDR3, as DNA: TGTGCCAGCAGCCTCGGACTAGCGGGGACGAGCTCCTACAATGAGCAGTTCTTC. This sequence encodes CASSLGLAGTSSYNEQFF.

This chain uses TRBV3-1 (or the pseudogene TRBV3-2) with TRBJ2-5; D is perhaps TRBD2 (6 bases). Germline values: CDR1 LGHDT, CDR2 YNNKEL (reference sequence). This CDR3 has 14 residues. The V gene lost 0 bases and the J gene lost 4 bases, with 9 bases spanning the gap. In DNA form, the CDR3 reads TGTGCCAGCAGCCAAGATTTCGGGGGAGAGACCCAGTACTTC. This translates into CASSQDFGGETQYF.

Comments on this clone: Other DNA sequences in this sample translate to the same CDR3. The rearrangement joins TRBV5-1 to TRBJ2-7; no clear D gene. V lost 0 bases and J lost 0, with 7 bases in between. This CDR3 contains 14 residues. Germline V gives CDR1 SGHRS, CDR2 YFSETQ. The CDR3 sequence is CASSLVGSSYEQYF. In DNA form, the CDR3 reads TGCGCCAGCAGCTTGGTGGGCAGCTCCTACGAGCAGTACTTC.

This chain connects TRBV5-1 to TRBJ1-4; D gene uncertain. Germline V gene sequence: CDR1 SGHRS, CDR2 YFSETQ. This CDR3 comprises 14 residues. V was cut by 3 bases and J by 5 bases, with 11 bases left in between. The CDR3 reads CASSYGSGNEKLFF. As DNA, the CDR3 is TGCGCCAGCAGCTATGGGTCGGGGAATGAAAAACTGTTTTTT.

This chain uses TRBV19 with TRBJ1-5, with TRBD1 matching 9 bases. CDR3 size: 14 residues. Germline CDR1 LNHDA, CDR2 SQIVND (reference sequence). J gave up 5 bases and V 2 bases, and 1 base lay outside the gene matches. The CDR3 reads CASSITGGDQPQHF. The CDR3 bases are TGTGCCAGTAGTATAACAGGGGGCGATCAGCCCCAGCATTTT.

The chain links TRBV12-2 to TRBJ1-1; the table assigns TRBD1, which was not confirmed against the DNA. TRBV12-2 is listed as a pseudogene. The CDR3 has 19 amino acids. CDR3 nucleotide sequence: TGTGCAAGTCGCTTACGGGGAGAGTGCAGGGGGCTTAGTGGCACTGAAGCTTTCTTT. Translated: CASRLRGECRGLSGTEAFF.

This sequence joins TRBV6-6 and TRBJ2-5; 9 nucleotides line up with TRBD1. The CDR3 consists of 16 residues. Trimming at V came to 6 bases and at J to 1 base, leaving 9 bases not matched to a gene. Germline assignment: CDR1 MNHNY and CDR2 SVGAGI (reference sequence). The CDR3 protein is CASRPGGTGIQETQYF. The DNA of the CDR3 is TGTGCCAGCAGGCCCGGCGGGACAGGGATCCAAGAGACCCAGTACTTC.

A single count supports this clone. The V gene is TRBV28, the J gene TRBJ1-5; TRBD1 might be the D (5 bases). This CDR3 comprises 15 residues. Trimming shortened V by 2 bases and J by 5 bases, and 13 bases separated the two germline ends. Germline V gene lookup returns CDR1 MDHEN and CDR2 SYDVKM. The CDR3 loop is CASSLGQGYYQPQHF. The CDR3 coding sequence is TGTGCCAGCAGTTTAGGGCAGGGTTATTATCAGCCCCAGCATTTT.

The chain carries TRBV5-1 and TRBJ2-3; D is unclear. From germline, CDR1 is SGHRS and CDR2 YFSETQ. The CDR3 runs to 14 residues. Trimming took off 4 bases at V and 0 bases at J, with 9 bases between the two ends. In DNA, the CDR3 is TGCGCCAGCAGCCGGTTAAAAAGCACAGATACGCAGTATTTT. Protein sequence: CASSRLKSTDTQYF.

V gene TRBV7-9 combines with J gene TRBJ2-7; D gene ambiguous. Looked up from germline, CDR1 is SEHNR and CDR2 is FQNEAQ (reference sequence). The germline V and J ends were trimmed by 5 bases and 3 bases, with 17 bases remaining between them. The CDR3 is 15 residues long. CDR3 nucleotides: TGTGCCAGCAGCCCCCCTCTAGAGCGCATCTACGAGCAGTACTTC. Its protein is CASSPPLERIYEQYF.

V is TRBV5-8 and J is TRBJ2-7, with D perhaps TRBD1 (6 bases). Trimming pared 4 bases from V and 5 bases from J, leaving 10 bases between. The CDR3 runs 12 residues. Germline V lookup: CDR1 SGHTS, CDR2 YDEGEE. The CDR3 DNA is TGTGCCAGCAGCGACAGGTTAAACGAGCAGTACTTC. Protein sequence: CASSDRLNEQYF.

The genes are TRBV9 and TRBJ2-2, with D perhaps TRBD1 (6 bases). The V and J ends lost 3 bases and 2 bases respectively, with 11 bases between them. CDR3 length equals 15 residues. Germline V gene lookup returns CDR1 SGDLS and CDR2 YYNGEE. The CDR3, as DNA: TGTGCCAGCAGCGCCCGGGACACCAACACCGGGGAGCTGTTTTTT. This translates into CASSARDTNTGELFF.

The V gene is TRBV7-9, the J gene TRBJ2-3; 12 nucleotides match TRBD2. V lost 1 base to trimming and J lost 3 bases; unmatched junction nucleotides: 2. The CDR3 sequence is 16 residues long. Germline lookup yields CDR1 SEHNR and CDR2 FQNEAQ (reference sequence). CDR3 amino acids: CASSLGTSGVTDTQYF. CDR3 nucleotides: TGTGCCAGCAGCTTAGGGACTAGCGGGGTGACAGATACGCAGTATTTT.

The genes are TRBV5-6 and TRBJ2-7; D is undetermined. This CDR3 contains 15 residues. Germline V CDR1 and CDR2: SGHDT, YYEEEE. V was cut by 0 bases and J by 0 bases, with 10 bases left in between. The DNA of the CDR3 is TGTGCCAGCAGCTTGGTGGGCACCCGCTCCTACGAGCAGTACTTC. Its translation: CASSLVGTRSYEQYF.